Sequencing of this T cell receptor (beta chain) was carried out in a study of graft-versus-host responses after intestinal transplantation. Study as a whole: Recipients had multivisceral, liver-intestinal, or isolated intestinal transplants. Among the recipients, all got anti-thymocyte globulin induction and then tacrolimus and steroids for about 3 years.

The V gene's germline CDR1 is MNHEY and CDR2 SMNVEV (reference sequence). V lost 8 bases and J lost 2, with 8 bases in between. The CDR3 consists of 12 residues. Some clones are missing from TCRdb's copy, which holds only in-frame ones; the method was immunoSEQ multiplex PCR. The sample yields about 93,000 clones, 85% to 95% seen once. Study-level points and caveats: GvH clones were identified in recipient marrow, with some first appearing in ileum or blood. Among circulating GvH clones, peak levels were associated with early post-transplant declines in HvG clones.

Worth noting for this clone: The antigen is unknown.

V usage is TRBV27 and J usage is TRBJ2-3; the D gene is possibly TRBD2 (5 bases). The sequencing used unstimulated CD8+ T cells sorted from spleen or lymph node cells, collected before intestinal transplant. The receptor's source is a human donor who received an intestinal transplant. CDR3 protein: CASAGVTDTQYF. DNA of the CDR3: TGTGCCAGCGCGGGTGTCACAGATACGCAGTATTTT.